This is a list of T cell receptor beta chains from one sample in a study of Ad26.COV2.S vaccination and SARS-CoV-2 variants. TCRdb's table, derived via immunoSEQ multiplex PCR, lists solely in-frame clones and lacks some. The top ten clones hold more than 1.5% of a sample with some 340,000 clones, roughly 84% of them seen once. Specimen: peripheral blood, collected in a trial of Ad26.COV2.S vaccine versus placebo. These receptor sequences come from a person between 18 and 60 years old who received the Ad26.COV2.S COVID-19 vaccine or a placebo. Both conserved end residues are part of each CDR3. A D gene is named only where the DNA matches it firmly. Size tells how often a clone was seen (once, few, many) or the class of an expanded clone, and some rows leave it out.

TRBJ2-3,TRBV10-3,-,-,CAISESRFETDTQYF,TGTGCCATCAGTGAGTCGAGGTTCGAGACAGATACGCAGTATTTT
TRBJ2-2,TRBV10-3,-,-,CAIMVRHTSDGELFF,TGTGCCATCATGGTACGACACACCTCTGACGGGGAGCTGTTTTTT
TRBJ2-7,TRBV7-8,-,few,CASSRDALKRSSYEQYF,TGTGCCAGCAGCCGAGACGCATTAAAGAGAAGCTCCTACGAGCAGTACTTC
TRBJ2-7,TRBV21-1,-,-,CASSKGRRLAGATYEQYF,TGTGCCAGCAGCAAAGGGAGAAGACTAGCGGGGGCCACCTACGAGCAGTACTTC
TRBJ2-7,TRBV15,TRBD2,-,CATSRGPGLANYEQYF,TGTGCCACCAGCAGGGGGCCGGGACTAGCGAACTACGAGCAGTACTTC
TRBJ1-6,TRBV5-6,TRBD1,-,CASSRDRVAYNSPLHF,TGTGCCAGCAGCCGGGACAGGGTGGCCTATAATTCACCCCTCCACTTT
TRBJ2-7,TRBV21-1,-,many,CASSSTGQVAYEQYF,TGTGCCAGCAGCTCAACAGGGCAAGTAGCCTACGAGCAGTACTTC
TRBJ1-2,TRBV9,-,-,CASSARTANYGYTF,TGTGCCAGCAGCGCGAGGACGGCTAACTATGGCTACACCTTC
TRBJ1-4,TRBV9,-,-,CASSPSSPSTNEKLFF,TGTGCCAGCAGCCCGAGTAGCCCGTCAACTAATGAAAAACTGTTTTTT
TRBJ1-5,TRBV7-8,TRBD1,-,CVSSSGTGLGSQPQHF,TGTGTCAGCAGCTCCGGGACAGGGCTTGGCAGCCAGCCCCAGCATTTT
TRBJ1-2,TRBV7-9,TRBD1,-,CASSPDRVSGYTF,TGTGCCAGCAGCCCGGACAGGGTTTCTGGCTACACCTTC
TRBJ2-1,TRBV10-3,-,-,CAISGGQGSSYNEQFF,TGTGCCATCAGTGGGGGCCAGGGGAGTTCCTACAATGAGCAGTTCTTC
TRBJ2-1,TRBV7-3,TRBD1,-,CASSLVQGTYNEQFF,TGTGCCAGCAGCTTAGTACAGGGGACATACAATGAGCAGTTCTTC
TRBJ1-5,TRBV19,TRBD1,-,CASSIKGANQPQHF,TGTGCCAGTAGTATCAAGGGGGCCAATCAGCCCCAGCATTTT
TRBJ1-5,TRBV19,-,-,CASTEGYQPQHF,TGTGCCAGTACGGAGGGGTATCAGCCCCAGCATTTT
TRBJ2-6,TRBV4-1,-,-,CASSQDTGDLSGANVLTF,TGCGCCAGCAGCCAAGATACCGGGGACTTGTCTGGGGCCAACGTCCTGACTTTC
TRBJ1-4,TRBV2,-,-,CASSDSVPAINEKLFF,TGTGCCAGCAGTGATTCAGTGCCGGCGATTAATGAAAAACTGTTTTTT
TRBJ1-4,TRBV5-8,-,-,CASTPGKLFF,TGTGCCAGCACCCCCGGGAAACTGTTTTTT
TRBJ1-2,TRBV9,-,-,CASSARAERGYTF,TGTGCCAGCAGCGCGAGGGCAGAGCGCGGCTACACCTTC
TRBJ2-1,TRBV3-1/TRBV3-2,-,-,CASSQIQGSGRNEQFF,TGTGCCAGCAGCCAGATACAGGGGTCCGGGAGGAATGAGCAGTTCTTC
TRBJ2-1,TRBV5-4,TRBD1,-,CASSRRTGDYNEQFF,TGTGCCAGCAGCCGGAGGACAGGAGATTACAATGAGCAGTTCTTC
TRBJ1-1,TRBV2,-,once,CASSGTWREAFF,TGTGCCAGCAGTGGTACATGGAGGGAAGCTTTCTTT
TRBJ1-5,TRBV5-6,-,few,CASSLVNQPQHF,TGTGCCAGCAGCTTGGTGAATCAGCCCCAGCATTTT
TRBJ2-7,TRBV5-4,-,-,CASSPLVDSKLYEQYF,TGTGCCAGCAGCCCGCTGGTGGACAGTAAATTGTACGAGCAGTACTTC
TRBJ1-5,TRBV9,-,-,CASSVDHRWVNQPQHF,TGTGCCAGCAGCGTAGATCACAGATGGGTCAATCAGCCCCAGCATTTT
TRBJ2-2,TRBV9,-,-,CASSHRGEANTGELFF,TGTGCCAGCTCCCATCGTGGGGAAGCGAACACCGGGGAGCTGTTTTTT
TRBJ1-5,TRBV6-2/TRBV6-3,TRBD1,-,CASSPIGQAKQPQHF,TGTGCCAGCAGCCCAATCGGACAGGCCAAGCAGCCCCAGCATTTT
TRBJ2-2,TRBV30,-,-,CASAPGGPDTGELFF,TGTGCCTCCGCCCCCGGGGGGCCGGACACCGGGGAGCTGTTTTTT
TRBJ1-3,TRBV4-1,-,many,CASSQATGAHNTIYF,TGCGCCAGCAGCCAAGCGACAGGCGCCCACAATACCATATATTTT
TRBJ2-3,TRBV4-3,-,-,CASSRWGPGQKGDTQYF,TGCGCCAGCAGCCGCTGGGGCCCGGGCCAAAAGGGCGATACGCAGTATTTT
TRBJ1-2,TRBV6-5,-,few,CASSLDPFLYGYTF,TGTGCCAGCAGTTTGGACCCATTCCTTTATGGCTACACCTTC
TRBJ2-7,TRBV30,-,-,CAWSGSLVRTAVNYEQYF,TGTGCCTGGAGCGGGAGTCTGGTCAGGACCGCCGTCAACTACGAGCAGTACTTC
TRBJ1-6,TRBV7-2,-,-,CASSLESGLYNSPLHF,TGTGCCAGCAGCTTAGAGTCGGGGCTTTATAATTCACCCCTCCACTTT
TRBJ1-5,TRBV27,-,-,CASRPTTSNNQPQHF,TGTGCCAGCAGACCAACAACTTCCAACAATCAGCCCCAGCATTTT
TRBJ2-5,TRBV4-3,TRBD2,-,CASSRGTSGGQETQYF,TGCGCCAGCAGCCGCGGGACTAGCGGGGGTCAAGAGACCCAGTACTTC
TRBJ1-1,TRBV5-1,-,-,CASMHRENTEAFF,TGCGCCAGCATGCACAGGGAAAACACTGAAGCTTTCTTT
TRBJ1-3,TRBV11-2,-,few,CASRRMTSGNTIYF,TGTGCCAGCAGACGAATGACCTCTGGAAACACCATATATTTT
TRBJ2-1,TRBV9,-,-,CASSQYRAPEGQFF,TGTGCCAGCAGTCAATACCGGGCCCCCGAAGGGCAGTTCTTC
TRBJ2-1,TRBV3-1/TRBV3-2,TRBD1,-,CASSQDHSGDSEGNEQFF,TGTGCCAGCAGCCAAGATCATAGTGGGGACAGCGAGGGCAATGAGCAGTTCTTC
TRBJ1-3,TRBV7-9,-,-,CASSPVWGAGYTIYF,TGTGCCAGCAGCCCCGTTTGGGGGGCGGGTTACACCATATATTTT
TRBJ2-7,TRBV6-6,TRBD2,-,CASRTSAASYEQYF,TGTGCCAGCAGGACTAGCGCCGCCTCCTACGAGCAGTACTTC
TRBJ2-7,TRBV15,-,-,CATRQDSLSYEQYF,TGTGCCACGCGACAGGACAGCCTCTCCTACGAGCAGTACTTC
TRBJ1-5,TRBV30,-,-,CAWSVEGDQPQHF,TGTGCCTGGAGTGTAGAGGGGGATCAGCCCCAGCATTTT
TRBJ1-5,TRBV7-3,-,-,CASSPGGNQPQHF,TGTGCCAGCAGCCCCGGTGGGAATCAGCCCCAGCATTTT
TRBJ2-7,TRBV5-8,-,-,CASSLGGSPVYYEQYF,TGTGCCAGCAGCTTGGGGGGTTCTCCAGTTTACTACGAGCAGTACTTC